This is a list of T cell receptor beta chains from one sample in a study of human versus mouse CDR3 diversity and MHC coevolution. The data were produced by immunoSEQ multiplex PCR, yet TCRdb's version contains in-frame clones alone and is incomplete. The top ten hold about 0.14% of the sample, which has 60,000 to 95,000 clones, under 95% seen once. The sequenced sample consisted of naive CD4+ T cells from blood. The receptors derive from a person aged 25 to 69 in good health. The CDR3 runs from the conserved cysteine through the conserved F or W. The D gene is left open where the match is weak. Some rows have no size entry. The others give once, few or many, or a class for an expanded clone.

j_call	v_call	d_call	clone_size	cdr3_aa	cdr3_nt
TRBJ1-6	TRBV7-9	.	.	CASRQDNSPLHF	TGTGCCAGTCGACAGGATAATTCACCCCTCCACTTT
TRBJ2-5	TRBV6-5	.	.	CASSYSTGETQYF	TGTGCCAGCAGTTACTCGACTGGAGAGACCCAGTACTTC
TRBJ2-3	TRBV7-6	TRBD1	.	CASTKGTVSTDTQYF	TGTGCCAGCACTAAGGGGACAGTGAGCACAGATACGCAGTATTTT
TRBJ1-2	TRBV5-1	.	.	CASSLGVQVDGYTF	TGCGCCAGCAGCTTGGGAGTACAGGTCGATGGCTACACCTTC
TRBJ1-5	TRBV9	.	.	CASSLGPGYYQPQHF	TGTGCCAGCAGCCTAGGACCAGGGTACTACCAGCCCCAGCATTTT
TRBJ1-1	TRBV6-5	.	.	CASSRSDRMNTEAFF	TGTGCCAGCAGTCGTTCAGACAGGATGAACACTGAAGCTTTCTTT
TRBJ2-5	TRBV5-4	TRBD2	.	CASRSGRTIETQYF	TGTGCCAGCAGAAGCGGGAGGACAATAGAGACCCAGTACTTC
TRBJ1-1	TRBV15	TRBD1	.	CATSRGGQGLTFF	TGTGCCACCAGCAGAGGAGGACAGGGTTTAACTTTCTTT
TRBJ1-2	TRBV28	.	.	CASSSYRPVGTRYGYTF	TGTGCCAGCAGTTCCTACCGCCCCGTAGGGACACGGTATGGCTACACCTTC
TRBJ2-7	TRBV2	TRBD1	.	CASSYPGQGADEQYF	TGTGCCAGCAGTTACCCGGGACAGGGGGCTGACGAGCAGTACTTC
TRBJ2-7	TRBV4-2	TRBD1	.	CASSQDAGGFSYEQYF	TGTGCCAGCAGCCAAGATGCAGGGGGCTTTTCCTACGAGCAGTACTTC
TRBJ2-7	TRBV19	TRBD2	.	CASSSAGTSGYEQYF	TGTGCCAGTAGTAGCGCCGGGACTAGCGGGTACGAGCAGTACTTC
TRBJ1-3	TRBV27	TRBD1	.	CASSWTGGTAGNTIYF	TGTGCCAGCAGTTGGACAGGGGGCACAGCTGGAAACACCATATATTTT
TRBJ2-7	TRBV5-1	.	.	CASSFGATASYEQYF	TGCGCCAGCAGCTTTGGGGCGACAGCAAGCTACGAGCAGTACTTC
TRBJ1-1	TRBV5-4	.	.	CASSLPHMNTEAFF	TGTGCCAGCAGCTTGCCGCACATGAACACTGAAGCTTTCTTT
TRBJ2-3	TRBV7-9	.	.	CASTLLETPRSTDTQYF	TGTGCCAGCACCCTCCTTGAGACGCCGAGGAGCACAGATACGCAGTATTTT
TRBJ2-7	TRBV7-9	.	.	CASSPLGDKLSYEQYF	TGTGCCAGCAGCCCCCTTGGCGACAAATTATCCTACGAGCAGTACTTC
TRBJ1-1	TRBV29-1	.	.	CSVLGGHSTEAFF	TGCAGCGTTCTCGGGGGGCATAGCACTGAAGCTTTCTTT
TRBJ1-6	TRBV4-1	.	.	CASSQDSSISNSPLHF	TGCGCCAGCAGCCAAGACAGTTCCATCTCGAATTCACCCCTCCACTTT
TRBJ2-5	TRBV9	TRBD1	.	CASSVGQGQETQYF	TGTGCCAGCAGCGTAGGACAGGGGCAAGAGACCCAGTACTTC
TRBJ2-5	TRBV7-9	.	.	CASNDGRGTQYF	TGTGCCAGCAACGACGGCCGGGGGACCCAGTACTTC
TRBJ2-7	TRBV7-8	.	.	CASSADRIYEQYF	TGTGCCTCCAGCGCGGATCGGATCTACGAGCAGTACTTC
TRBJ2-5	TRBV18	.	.	CASSPRAGEETQYF	TGTGCCAGCTCACCAAGGGCAGGGGAAGAGACCCAGTACTTC
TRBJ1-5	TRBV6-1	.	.	CASSAGTGDNQPQHF	TGTGCCAGCAGCGCCGGGACTGGGGACAATCAGCCCCAGCATTTT
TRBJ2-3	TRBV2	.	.	CASSEAGSVAGTQYF	TGTGCCAGCAGTGAAGCTGGTAGTGTCGCAGGTACGCAGTATTTT
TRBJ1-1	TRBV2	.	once	CASRTGQNTEAFF	TGTGCCAGCAGGACGGGACAGAACACTGAAGCTTTCTTT
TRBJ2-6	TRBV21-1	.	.	CASSKLQALLSGANVLTF	TGTGCCAGCAGCAAGCTCCAGGCCCTCCTCTCTGGGGCCAACGTCCTGACTTTC
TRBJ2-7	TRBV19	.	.	CASSRSPSSYEQYF	TGTGCCAGTAGTAGAAGCCCTAGCTCCTACGAGCAGTACTTC
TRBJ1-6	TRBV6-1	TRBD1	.	CASCWDRDSPLHF	TGTGCCAGCTGTTGGGACAGGGATTCACCCCTCCACTTT
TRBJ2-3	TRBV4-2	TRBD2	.	CASSQVIAGKADTQYF	TGTGCCAGCAGCCAAGTTATAGCGGGAAAAGCAGATACGCAGTATTTT
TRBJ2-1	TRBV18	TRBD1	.	CASSPRGQGLRASSYNEQFF	TGTGCCAGCTCACCTCGGGGACAGGGCTTAAGGGCCAGCTCCTACAATGAGCAGTTCTTC
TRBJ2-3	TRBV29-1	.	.	CSVDTQITDTQYF	TGCAGCGTGGACACGCAGATCACAGATACGCAGTATTTT
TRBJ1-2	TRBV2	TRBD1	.	CASSGAGGNGYTF	TGTGCCAGCTCAGGGGCAGGGGGCAATGGCTACACCTTC
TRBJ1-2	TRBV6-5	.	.	CASSYSRRFYGYTF	TGTGCCAGCAGTTACTCGAGGCGCTTCTATGGCTACACCTTC
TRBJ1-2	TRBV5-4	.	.	CASRAVRDNYGYTF	TGTGCCAGCAGAGCAGTGCGGGACAACTATGGCTACACCTTC
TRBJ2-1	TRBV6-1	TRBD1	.	CASNRGQGTYNEQFF	TGTGCCAGCAACCGTGGACAGGGCACCTACAATGAGCAGTTCTTC
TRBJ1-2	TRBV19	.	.	CASSTMTVNYGYTF	TGTGCCAGTAGTACCATGACAGTTAACTATGGCTACACCTTC
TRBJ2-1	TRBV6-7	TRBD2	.	CASSPRGGLAGGVAYNEQFF	TGTGCCAGCAGCCCGAGGGGGGGGCTAGCGGGGGGAGTCGCCTACAATGAGCAGTTCTTC
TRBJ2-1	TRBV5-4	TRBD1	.	CASSLPNPRDRADNEQFF	TGTGCCAGCAGCCTGCCAAACCCCCGGGACAGGGCCGACAATGAGCAGTTCTTC
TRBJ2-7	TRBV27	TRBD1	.	CASSLDRGRAYEQYF	TGTGCCAGCAGTTTAGACAGGGGGCGCGCTTACGAGCAGTACTTC
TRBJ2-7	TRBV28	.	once	CASSLKGRLYEQYF	TGTGCCAGCAGTTTAAAAGGCAGACTCTACGAGCAGTACTTC
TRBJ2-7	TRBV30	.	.	CAWNSYGYEQYF	TGTGCCTGGAACAGCTATGGCTACGAGCAGTACTTC
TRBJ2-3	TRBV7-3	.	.	CASSSGVPGDTQYF	TGTGCCAGCAGCTCGGGGGTCCCTGGAGATACGCAGTATTTT
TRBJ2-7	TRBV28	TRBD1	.	CASNPGQSYEQYF	TGTGCCAGCAACCCGGGACAGAGCTACGAGCAGTACTTC
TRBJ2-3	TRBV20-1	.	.	CSAPQGTQYF	TGCAGTGCCCCACAGGGTACGCAGTATTTT
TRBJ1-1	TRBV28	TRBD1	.	CASSGAGTDFLASAEAFF	TGTGCCAGCAGTGGCGCCGGGACAGACTTTTTGGCGAGCGCTGAAGCTTTCTTT
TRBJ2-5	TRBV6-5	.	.	CASSSRQETQYF	TGTGCCAGCAGTTCTCGGCAAGAGACCCAGTACTTC
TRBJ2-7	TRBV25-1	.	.	CASSESTTPSEQYF	TGTGCCAGCAGTGAATCGACTACCCCCTCCGAGCAGTACTTC
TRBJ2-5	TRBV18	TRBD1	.	CASSPPAGGETQYF	TGTGCCAGCTCACCACCGGCAGGGGGAGAGACCCAGTACTTC
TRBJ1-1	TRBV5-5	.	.	CASSSGDTEAFF	TGTGCCAGCAGCTCCGGGGACACTGAAGCTTTCTTT
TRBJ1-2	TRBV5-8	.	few	CASSLADYGYTF	TGTGCCAGCAGCTTGGCGGACTATGGCTACACCTTC
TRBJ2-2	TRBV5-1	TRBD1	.	CASSTGQGASTGELFF	TGCGCCAGCAGCACCGGACAGGGGGCCAGCACCGGGGAGCTGTTTTTT
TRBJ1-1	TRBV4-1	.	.	CASSRLPGVGANTEAFF	TGCGCCAGCAGCCGGTTACCGGGGGTCGGGGCCAACACTGAAGCTTTCTTT
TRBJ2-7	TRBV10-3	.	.	CAIKAVETGYYEQYF	TGTGCCATCAAGGCGGTAGAGACAGGATACTACGAGCAGTACTTC
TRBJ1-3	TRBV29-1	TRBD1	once	CSAGQGGGNTIYF	TGCAGCGCTGGACAGGGAGGTGGAAACACCATATATTTT
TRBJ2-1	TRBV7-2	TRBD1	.	CASSRDRDSYNEQFF	TGTGCCAGCTCCCGGGACAGGGACTCCTACAATGAGCAGTTCTTC
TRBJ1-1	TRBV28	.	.	CASSLPGHIKGKAEAFF	TGTGCCAGCAGTCTACCGGGACACATTAAAGGTAAAGCTGAAGCTTTCTTT
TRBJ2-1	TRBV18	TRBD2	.	CASSPGGVNEQFF	TGTGCCAGCTCACCCGGGGGGGTTAATGAGCAGTTCTTC
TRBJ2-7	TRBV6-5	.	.	CASSRTANYEQYF	TGTGCCAGCAGTCGGACAGCCAACTACGAGCAGTACTTC